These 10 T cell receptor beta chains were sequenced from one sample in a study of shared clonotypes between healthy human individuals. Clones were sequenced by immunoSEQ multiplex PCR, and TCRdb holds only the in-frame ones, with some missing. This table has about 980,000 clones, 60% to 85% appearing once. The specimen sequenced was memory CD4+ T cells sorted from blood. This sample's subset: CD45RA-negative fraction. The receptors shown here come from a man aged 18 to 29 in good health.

CDR3 nucleotides: TGCAGCGTGTGTCCAGGGGTGCCCAATGAGCAGTTCTTC. Its protein is CSVCPGVPNEQFF. The gene calls are TRBV29-1 and TRBJ2-1; tentatively, D is TRBD1 (6 bases). CDR1 is SQVTM, CDR2 ANQGSEA, per germline. The V end was cut by 6 bases, the J end by 6 bases, with 15 bases between. The CDR3 runs to 13 residues.

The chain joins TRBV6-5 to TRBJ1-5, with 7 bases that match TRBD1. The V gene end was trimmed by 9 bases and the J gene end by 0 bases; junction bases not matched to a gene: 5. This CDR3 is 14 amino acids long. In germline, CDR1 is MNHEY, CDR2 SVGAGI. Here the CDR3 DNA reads TGTGCCAGTTGGACAGGACGTAGCAATCAGCCCCAGCATTTT. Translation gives CASWTGRSNQPQHF.

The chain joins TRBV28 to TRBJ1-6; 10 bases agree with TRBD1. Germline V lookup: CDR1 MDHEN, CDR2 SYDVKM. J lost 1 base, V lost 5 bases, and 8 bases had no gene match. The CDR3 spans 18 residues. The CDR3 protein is CASSPRTGGKSYNSPLHF. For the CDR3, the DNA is TGTGCCAGCAGTCCACGGACAGGGGGAAAGTCCTATAATTCACCCCTCCACTTT.

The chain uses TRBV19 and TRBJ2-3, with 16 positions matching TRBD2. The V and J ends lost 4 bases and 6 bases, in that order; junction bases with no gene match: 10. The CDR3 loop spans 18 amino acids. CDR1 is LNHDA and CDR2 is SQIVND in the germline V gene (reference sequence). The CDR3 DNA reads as TGTGCCAGTAGTACTAAGGGACTAGCGGGAGGGCCTCTTGATACGCAGTATTTT. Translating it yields CASSTKGLAGGPLDTQYF. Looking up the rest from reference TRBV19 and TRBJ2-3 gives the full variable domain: DGGITQSPKYLFRKEGQNVTLSCEQNLNHDAMYWYRQDPGQGLRLIYYSQIVNDFQKGDIAEGYSVSREKKESFPLTVTSAQKNPTAFYLCASSTKGLAGGPLDTQYFGPGTRLTVL.

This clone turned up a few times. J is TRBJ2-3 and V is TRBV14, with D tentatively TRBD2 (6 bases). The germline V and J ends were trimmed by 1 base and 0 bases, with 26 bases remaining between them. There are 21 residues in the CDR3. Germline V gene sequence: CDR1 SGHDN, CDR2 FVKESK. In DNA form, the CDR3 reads TGTGCCAGCAGCCAAGGATGGGTGGGACTTCGTGGGAAGACTAGCACAGATACGCAGTATTTT. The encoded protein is CASSQGWVGLRGKTSTDTQYF.

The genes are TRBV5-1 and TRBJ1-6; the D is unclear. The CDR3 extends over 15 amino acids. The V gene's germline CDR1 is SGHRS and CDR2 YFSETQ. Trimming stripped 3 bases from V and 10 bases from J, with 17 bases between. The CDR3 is CASSSLAIGESPLHF. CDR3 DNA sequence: TGCGCCAGCAGCTCCCTGGCCATTGGAGAGTCACCCCTCCACTTT.

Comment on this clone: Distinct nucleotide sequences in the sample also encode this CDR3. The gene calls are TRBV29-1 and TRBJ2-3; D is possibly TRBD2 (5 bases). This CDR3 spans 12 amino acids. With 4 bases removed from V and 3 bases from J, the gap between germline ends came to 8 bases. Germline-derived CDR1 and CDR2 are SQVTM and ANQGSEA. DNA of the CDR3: TGCAGCGTTGGCAGCGGAACAGATACGCAGTATTTT. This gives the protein CSVGSGTDTQYF.

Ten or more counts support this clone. CDR3 in amino acids: CASSSGAFSNQPQHF. CDR3 in DNA: TGTGCCAGCAGTTCAGGGGCCTTTAGCAATCAGCCCCAGCATTTT. The chain couples TRBV27 to TRBJ1-5, with D possibly being TRBD1 (6 bases). The germline CDR1 and CDR2 sequences are MNHEY and SMNVEV (reference sequence). The CDR3 contains 15 residues. Trimming stripped 4 bases from V and 0 bases from J, with 10 bases between.

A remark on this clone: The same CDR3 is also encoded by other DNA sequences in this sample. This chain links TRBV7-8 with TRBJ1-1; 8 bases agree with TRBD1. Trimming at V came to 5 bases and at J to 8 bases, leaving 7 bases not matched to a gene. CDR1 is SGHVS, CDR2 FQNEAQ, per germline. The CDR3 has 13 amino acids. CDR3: CASSPRQGLEAFF. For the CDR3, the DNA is TGTGCCAGCAGCCCAAGACAGGGGCTGGAAGCTTTCTTT.

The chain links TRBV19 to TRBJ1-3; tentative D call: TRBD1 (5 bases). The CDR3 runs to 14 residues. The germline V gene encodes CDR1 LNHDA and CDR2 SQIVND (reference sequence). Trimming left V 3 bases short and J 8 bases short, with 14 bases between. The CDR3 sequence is CASSIRRGTDTIYF. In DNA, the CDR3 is TGTGCCAGTAGTATTCGTCGGGGGACGGACACCATATATTTT.